Below are 19 T cell receptor beta chains sequenced from a single sample in a study of blood T cells in healthy people across ages. It was with a sample-barcoded 5' primer and a J-beta primer mix that a second PCR of roughly 7 to 12 cycles was run. TCRdb ran MiXCR on the 5' RACE reads and lists one entry per CDR3 protein. The table lists about 1.5 million distinct CDR3 sequences, 35% to 45% of them singletons. Sequenced input: blood. Receptor source: a woman younger than 30 in good health.

The rearrangement links TRBV28 to TRBJ2-7, with D unresolved. Germline CDR1 is MDHEN and CDR2 is SYDVKM. Trimming took 3 bases from V and 2 from J, leaving 23 bases between them. The CDR3 sequence is 18 residues long. The CDR3 sequence: CASSFPIGRSPLTYEQYF. CDR3 DNA sequence: TGTGCCAGCAGTTTCCCCATCGGAAGGAGCCCACTCACCTACGAGCAGTACTTC.

This clonotype was detected a few times. The chain combines TRBV20-1 with TRBJ1-6; 10 nucleotides line up with TRBD1. The CDR3 contains 14 residues. The germline CDR1 and CDR2 sequences are DFQATT and SNEGSKA (reference sequence). Losses at the gene ends were 6 bases for V and 4 bases for J; bases not matched to a gene: 3. The CDR3 bases are TGCAGTGCGGTGGGACAGGGGTATAATTCACCCCTCCACTTT. Translating gives CSAVGQGYNSPLHF.

J is TRBJ2-3 and V is TRBV27; 13 bases align to TRBD2. The V gene's germline CDR1 is MNHEY and CDR2 SMNVEV (reference sequence). CDR3 size: 16 residues. The J segment lost 6 bases and the V segment lost 2 bases, leaving 5 bases of the junction unmatched. CDR3 region: CASSLITSGRGDTQYF. The CDR3 DNA reads TGTGCCAGCAGTTTAATAACTAGCGGGAGGGGGGATACGCAGTATTTT.

The sample holds a few counts of this clonotype. V and J are TRBV20-1 and TRBJ1-4; tentative D call: TRBD1 (5 bases). The germline V gene has CDR1 DFQATT and CDR2 SNEGSKA (reference sequence). The CDR3 is 14 residues long. Trimming stripped 4 bases from V and 7 bases from J, with 16 bases between. DNA of the CDR3: TGCAGTGCTAATTTCATCCGGGACCCTGAAAAACTGTTTTTT. Translation: CSANFIRDPEKLFF.

The chain recombines TRBV3-1 with TRBJ1-2; D is ambiguous. The CDR3 extends over 15 amino acids. Per germline, CDR1 LGHDT and CDR2 YNNKEL (reference sequence). The V end was cut by 1 base, the J end by 0 bases, with 9 bases between. The CDR3 region is CASSQGAAANYGYTF. The DNA of the CDR3 is TGTGCCAGCAGCCAAGGGGCAGCCGCTAACTATGGCTACACCTTC. Full variable domain (missing parts from reference TRBV3-1 and TRBJ1-2): DTAVSQTPKYLVTQMGNDKSIKCEQNLGHDTMYWYKQDSKKFLKIMFSYNNKELIINETVPNRFSPKSPDKAHLNLHINSLELGDSAVYFCASSQGAAANYGYTFGSGTRLTVV.

The genes are TRBV19 and TRBJ1-1, with TRBD1 matching over 7 bases. There are 12 residues in the CDR3. CDR1 LNHDA and CDR2 SQIVND come from the germline V gene (reference sequence). Trimming at V came to 4 bases and at J to 6 bases, leaving 2 bases not matched to a gene. CDR3 in DNA: TGTGCCAGTAGTACAGGGGGAGCTGAAGCTTTCTTT. It encodes CASSTGGAEAFF. Variable domain in full (rest from reference TRBV19 and TRBJ1-1): DGGITQSPKYLFRKEGQNVTLSCEQNLNHDAMYWYRQDPGQGLRLIYYSQIVNDFQKGDIAEGYSVSREKKESFPLTVTSAQKNPTAFYLCASSTGGAEAFFGQGTRLTVV.

The chain has TRBV20-1 and TRBJ1-1; possible D gene TRBD1, 5 bases. The CDR3 sequence is 13 residues long. The V gene lost 6 bases and the J gene lost 4 bases, with 15 bases spanning the gap. CDR1 and CDR2 (germline): DFQATT, SNEGSKA (reference sequence). This chain's CDR3 is CSAPGRVGTEAFF. The DNA of the CDR3 is TGCAGTGCCCCAGGCAGGGTGGGCACTGAAGCTTTCTTT.

This clonotype was recorded a few times. The rearrangement uses TRBV29-1 and TRBJ2-5; 14 bases map to TRBD2. Germline CDR1 reads SQVTM; CDR2 reads ANQGSEA. After removal of 8 bases from V and 11 bases from J, the junction contained 10 bases not matched to a gene. CDR3 size: 13 residues. CDR3 sequence reads: CSLAGGLAGEQYF. In DNA form, the CDR3 reads TGCAGCCTTGCGGGGGGACTAGCGGGAGAGCAGTACTTC.

The chain combines TRBV29-1 with TRBJ1-4; the match to TRBD1 covers 10 bases. The length of the CDR3 is 12 residues. V shed 6 bases, J shed 12 bases, and the junction held 7 bases outside the gene matches. Germline CDR1 reads SQVTM; CDR2 reads ANQGSEA. DNA for the CDR3: TGCAGCGTCGGGACAGGGGTTGGGGAACTGTTTTTT. It specifies CSVGTGVGELFF.

This clonotype showed up just once. The chain recombines TRBV20-1 with TRBJ2-1, with a possible D match to TRBD2 (6 bases). CDR1 is DFQATT and CDR2 is SNEGSKA in the germline V gene (reference sequence). Trimming stripped 3 bases from V and 4 bases from J, with 10 bases between. This CDR3 has 13 amino acids. The CDR3 is CSASRTIYNEQFF. CDR3 bases: TGCAGTGCTAGTCGGACTATTTACAATGAGCAGTTCTTC.

This clonotype was counted only a few times. The rearrangement links TRBV9 to TRBJ1-2; perhaps TRBD1 as D (5 bases). The CDR3 covers 10 residues. V shed 3 bases and J shed 10 bases, with 7 bases lying between them. Germline CDR1 is SGDLS and CDR2 is YYNGEE. The CDR3 DNA follows: TGTGCCAGCAGCGGACAGAACTACACCTTC. Translating gives CASSGQNYTF.

This chain connects TRBV10-3 to TRBJ1-5, with no clear D. The CDR3 has 14 residues. The germline V gene encodes CDR1 ENHRY and CDR2 SYGVKD. V lost 2 bases and J 4 bases, leaving 9 bases between the germline ends. In DNA, the CDR3 is TGTGCCATCAGTGAGGGAGGCCAGAATCAGCCCCAGCATTTT. Encoded protein: CAISEGGQNQPQHF.

The V and J genes are TRBV24-1 and TRBJ2-1; 9 bases align to TRBD2. The germline V gene has CDR1 KGHDR and CDR2 SFDVKD. There are 14 residues in the CDR3. V was pared by 0 bases and J by 9 bases, with 2 bases of the junction left unmatched. CDR3 sequence (DNA): TGTGCCACCAGTGATTTGAGCGGGAGGAGTGAGCAGTTCTTC. Its translation is CATSDLSGRSEQFF.

This clonotype has only a few counts. The CDR3 DNA reads as TGTGCCAGCAGCGGCGACAGCTCTGGAAACACCATATATTTT. It encodes CASSGDSSGNTIYF. The V gene is TRBV11-1, the J gene TRBJ1-3, with D possibly being TRBD1 (5 bases). This CDR3 region has 14 residues. In germline, CDR1 is SGHAT, CDR2 FQDESV (reference sequence). V lost 5 bases to trimming and J lost 0 bases, with 8 bases between them.

The V call is TRBV20-1, the J call TRBJ2-1; the match to TRBD2 covers 12 bases. Unmatched junction bases numbered 10, after V lost 3 bases and J lost 4 bases. Germline values: CDR1 DFQATT, CDR2 SNEGSKA (reference sequence). The CDR3 has 17 amino acids. CDR3 protein: CSASPARTSGVYNEQFF. CDR3 DNA: TGCAGTGCTAGCCCCGCTCGGACTAGCGGGGTTTACAATGAGCAGTTCTTC.

In regard to this clonotype: A single base separates this from a much larger clone, so it may be a read error. J is TRBJ2-3 and V is TRBV10-3, with no clear D. The CDR3 length is 14 residues. The V end was cut by 2 bases, the J end by 8 bases, with 14 bases between. Germline loops: CDR1 ENHRY, CDR2 SYGVKD. The CDR3 region is CAISEATSLLTQYF. CDR3 coding DNA: TGTGCCATCAGTGAGGCGACGTCCCTCCTTACGCAGTATTTT.

This clonotype was counted only a few times. The chain uses TRBV25-1 and TRBJ2-7; 8 nucleotides agree with TRBD1. The V gene's germline CDR1 is MGHDK and CDR2 SYGVNS. The CDR3 sequence is 14 residues long. V shed 9 bases, J shed 3 bases, and the junction held 10 bases outside the gene matches. DNA of the CDR3: TGTGCCAGTGCCTCGGGACAGGTGTTCTACGAGCAGTACTTC. This gives the protein CASASGQVFYEQYF.

This clonotype turned up a few times. This sequence joins TRBV20-1 and TRBJ1-4; D is undetermined. CDR1 is DFQATT and CDR2 is SNEGSKA in the germline V gene (reference sequence). V lost 3 bases and J 0 bases, leaving 5 bases between the germline ends. The CDR3 has 13 amino acids. The CDR3 loop reads CSASTATNEKLFF. DNA for the CDR3: TGCAGTGCTAGCACTGCAACTAATGAAAAACTGTTTTTT.

CDR3 nucleotide sequence: TGTGCCAGCAGCTTAGCCCGGGACAGAAGGGAGACCCAGTTCTTC. As protein: CASSLARDRRETQFF. V usage is TRBV7-2 and J usage is TRBJ2-1; 7 nucleotides match TRBD1. The CDR3 extends over 15 amino acids. The germline V gene encodes CDR1 SGHTA and CDR2 FQGNSA. V lost 0 bases, J lost 13 bases, and 12 bases stayed unmatched.